Listed here are 3 T cell receptor beta chains from one sample, sequenced in a study of blood T cell repertoires in COVID-19. Libraries were prepared by immunoSEQ multiplex PCR; TCRdb keeps only in-frame clonotypes and omits some of them. Seen here are approximately 150,000 clones, more than 70% observed once, and the top ten hold about a sixth. The sequenced material came from PBMCs or T cells enriched from blood (not recorded which). These receptors were taken from a man aged 60 to 75 who had recovered from COVID-19.

The chain links TRBV5-1 to TRBJ2-1; D is ambiguous. Per the germline V gene, CDR1 is SGHRS and CDR2 is YFSETQ. V was trimmed by 1 base and J by 4 bases, leaving 12 bases between them. The CDR3 is 15 amino acids. CDR3 residues: CASSLLWLPYNEQFF. Here the CDR3 DNA reads TGCGCCAGCAGCTTGTTGTGGCTTCCTTACAATGAGCAGTTCTTC.

The chain couples TRBV5-5 to TRBJ2-1, with D perhaps TRBD2 (5 bases). The CDR3 is 13 residues long. The germline CDR1 and CDR2 sequences are SGHKS and YYEKEE (reference sequence). V was trimmed by 4 bases and J by 3 bases, leaving 8 bases between them. CDR3: CASSPGDYNEQFF. DNA for the CDR3: TGTGCCAGCAGCCCCGGGGACTACAATGAGCAGTTCTTC.

CDR3 protein: CASTGQGMGNEQFF. In nucleotides, the CDR3 is TGTGCCAGTACGGGACAGGGTATGGGCAATGAGCAGTTCTTC. The chain uses TRBV18 and TRBJ2-1; 9 bases match TRBD1. Per the germline V gene, CDR1 is KGHSH and CDR2 is LQKENI. The trim removed 9 bases at V and 6 bases at J, leaving 9 bases unmatched. CDR3 length: 14 residues.